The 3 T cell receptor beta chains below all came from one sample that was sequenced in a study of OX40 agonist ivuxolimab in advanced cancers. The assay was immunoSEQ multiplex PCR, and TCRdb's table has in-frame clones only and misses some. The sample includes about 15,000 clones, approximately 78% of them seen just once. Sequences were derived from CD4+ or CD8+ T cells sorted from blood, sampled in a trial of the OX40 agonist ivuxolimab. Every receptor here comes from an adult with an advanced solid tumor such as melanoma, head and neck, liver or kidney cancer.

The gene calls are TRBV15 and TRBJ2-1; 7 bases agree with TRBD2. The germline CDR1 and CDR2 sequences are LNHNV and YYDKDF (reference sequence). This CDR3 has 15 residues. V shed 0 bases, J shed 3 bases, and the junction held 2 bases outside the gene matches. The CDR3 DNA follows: TGTGCCACCAGCAGAGAAGCGGGACTCTACAATGAGCAGTTCTTC. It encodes CATSREAGLYNEQFF.

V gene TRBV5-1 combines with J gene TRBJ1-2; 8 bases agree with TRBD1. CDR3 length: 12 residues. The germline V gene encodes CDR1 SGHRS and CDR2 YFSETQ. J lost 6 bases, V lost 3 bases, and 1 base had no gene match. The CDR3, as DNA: TGCGCCAGCAGCTCGACAGGGGATGGCTACACCTTC. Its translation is CASSSTGDGYTF. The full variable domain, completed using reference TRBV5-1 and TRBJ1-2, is KAGVTQTPRYLIKTRGQQVTLSCSPISGHRSVSWYQQTPGQGLQFLFEYFSETQRNKGNFPGRFSGRQFSNSRSEMNVSTLELGDSALYLCASSSTGDGYTFGSGTRLTVV.

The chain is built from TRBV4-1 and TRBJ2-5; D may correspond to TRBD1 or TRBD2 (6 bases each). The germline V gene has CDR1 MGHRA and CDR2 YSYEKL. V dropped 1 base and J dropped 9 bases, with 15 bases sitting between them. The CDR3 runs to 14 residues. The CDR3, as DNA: TGCGCCAGCAGCCAAGGGGGGGCCCCCGCCGCCCAGTACTTC. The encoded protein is CASSQGGAPAAQYF.